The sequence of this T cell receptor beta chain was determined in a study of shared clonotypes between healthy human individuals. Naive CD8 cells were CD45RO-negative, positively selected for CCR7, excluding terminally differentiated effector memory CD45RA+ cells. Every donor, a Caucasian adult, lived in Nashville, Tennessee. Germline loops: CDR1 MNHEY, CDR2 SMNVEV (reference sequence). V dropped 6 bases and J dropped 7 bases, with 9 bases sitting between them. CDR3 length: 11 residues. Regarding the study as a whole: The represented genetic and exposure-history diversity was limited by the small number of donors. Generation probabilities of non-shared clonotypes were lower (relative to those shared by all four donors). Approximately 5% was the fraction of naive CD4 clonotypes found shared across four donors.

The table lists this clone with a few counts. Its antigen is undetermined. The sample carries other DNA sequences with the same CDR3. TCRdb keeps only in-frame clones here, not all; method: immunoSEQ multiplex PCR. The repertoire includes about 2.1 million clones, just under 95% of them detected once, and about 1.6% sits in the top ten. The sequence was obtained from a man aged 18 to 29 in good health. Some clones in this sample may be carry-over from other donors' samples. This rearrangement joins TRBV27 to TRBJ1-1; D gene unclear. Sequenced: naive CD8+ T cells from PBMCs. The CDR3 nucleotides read TGTGCCAGCAGGTCAGGAGTTGAAGCTTTCTTT. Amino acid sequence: CASRSGVEAFF.